The TCR beta chain described here comes from a study of T cell responses to AZD1222 COVID-19 vaccine. On this clone itself: Its matching antigen is unknown.

Whole-study findings and limits: Unmutated variant regions reportedly attract nearly half of all spike-specific TCRs. Elevations in Spike-specific TCR breadth and depth followed administration of two AZD1222 doses. Females outnumbered males among donors, who were mostly white British; clonal diversity was possibly underestimated. Spike-wide vaccine-associated CD4 TCRs dominated at 160-218 and 743-854.

Data came from immunoSEQ multiplex PCR; TCRdb stores just in-frame clones and leaves some out. The sample carries 170,000 or so clones, about 93% recorded once. V lost 0 bases, J lost 1 base, and 9 bases lay in between. The CDR3 extends over 15 amino acids. Germline V gene data show CDR1 as LGHDT and CDR2 as YNNKEL (reference sequence). The sequence was collected from an adult who received the MenACWY meningococcal vaccine as a control. Sequenced here: peripheral blood, sampled 28 days after the second dose of the MenACWY control vaccine. The gene calls are TRBV3-1 (or the pseudogene TRBV3-2) and TRBJ1-1; D is possibly TRBD1 (5 bases). The CDR3 nucleotides read TGTGCCAGCAGCCAAGATACAGGTTGGAACACTGAAGCTTTCTTT. It specifies CASSQDTGWNTEAFF.